Below are 26 T cell receptor beta chains sequenced from a single sample in a study of blood T cell repertoires in COVID-19. Method: immunoSEQ multiplex PCR; TCRdb's copy keeps in-frame clones and lacks some. The sample holds approximately 300,000 clones, approximately 90% seen once. The specimen was peripheral blood. The receptors here all came from a woman in her fifties or sixties with COVID-19, enrolled during active disease.

This clone was detected only once. The chain recombines TRBV4-2 with TRBJ2-7; maybe TRBD2 (6 bases). Germline-derived CDR1 and CDR2 are LGHNA and YNFKEQ. The V and J ends lost 0 bases and 3 bases respectively, with 12 bases between them. This CDR3 region has 15 residues. CDR3 amino acids: CASSQDAGPYYEQYF. The CDR3 nucleotides are TGTGCCAGCAGCCAAGATGCGGGACCCTACTACGAGCAGTACTTC.

The rearrangement joins TRBV19 to TRBJ1-3; 8 bases fit TRBD1. The CDR3 runs to 17 residues. J was trimmed by 0 bases and V by 3 bases; bases with no gene match: 7. The germline CDR1 and CDR2 sequences are LNHDA and SQIVND (reference sequence). Here the CDR3 DNA reads TGTGCCAGTAGTATGCCCGGACAGGGAACCTCTGGAAACACCATATATTTT. It yields the protein CASSMPGQGTSGNTIYF. The full variable domain, with the rest looked up from reference TRBV19 and TRBJ1-3, is DGGITQSPKYLFRKEGQNVTLSCEQNLNHDAMYWYRQDPGQGLRLIYYSQIVNDFQKGDIAEGYSVSREKKESFPLTVTSAQKNPTAFYLCASSMPGQGTSGNTIYFGEGSWLTVV.

The V call is TRBV19, the J call TRBJ1-4, with 8 bases matching TRBD1. Trimming removed 3 bases from V and 6 bases from J; junction bases left unmatched: 6. The germline CDR1 and CDR2 sequences are LNHDA and SQIVND (reference sequence). This CDR3 region has 15 residues. CDR3 in DNA: TGTGCCAGTAGTATTCAGGGGGCGGGAGATGAAAAACTGTTTTTT. It encodes CASSIQGAGDEKLFF.

The chain uses TRBV5-5 and TRBJ1-4; D is unclear. Germline V gives CDR1 SGHKS, CDR2 YYEKEE (reference sequence). Trimming cost V 4 bases and J 4 bases, with 14 bases left between them. This CDR3 region has 15 residues. In DNA, the CDR3 is TGTGCCAGCAGCGGCGGAGTAGCTTATAATGAAAAACTGTTTTTT. It translates to CASSGGVAYNEKLFF.

This clone was detected only once. The chain has TRBV27 and TRBJ2-4, with 13 bases lining up with TRBD2. J gave up 4 bases and V 6 bases, and 12 bases lay outside the gene matches. Germline values: CDR1 MNHEY, CDR2 SMNVEV (reference sequence). The CDR3 contains 18 residues. The CDR3 coding sequence is TGTGCCAGCAGCCCGGCAGGACTAGCGGGGGAAGGGAAAAACATTCAGTACTTC. It yields the protein CASSPAGLAGEGKNIQYF.

V and J are TRBV5-1 and TRBJ2-1; 7 bases match TRBD1. The CDR3 runs to 15 residues. The germline gives CDR1 SGHRS, CDR2 YFSETQ. V was clipped by 4 bases and J by 9 bases; unmatched bases: 13. The CDR3 loop reads CASSPGTVRGSEQFF. CDR3 DNA sequence: TGCGCCAGCAGCCCAGGGACAGTCCGGGGTAGTGAGCAGTTCTTC.

The V and J genes are TRBV19 and TRBJ1-3, with 7 bases matching TRBD1. The V gene's germline CDR1 is LNHDA and CDR2 SQIVND (reference sequence). J gave up 4 bases and V 3 bases, and 3 bases lay outside the gene matches. This CDR3 is built from 14 residues. The CDR3 region is CASSIDRAGNTIYF. The CDR3 bases are TGTGCCAGTAGTATTGACAGGGCGGGAAACACCATATATTTT.

The rearrangement uses TRBV6-2 or TRBV6-3 and TRBJ2-7, with D possibly matching TRBD1 (6 bases). Trimming took 5 bases from V and 1 from J, leaving 12 bases between them. Germline V gene lookup returns CDR1 MNHEY and CDR2 SVGEGT. This CDR3 has 14 residues. Here the CDR3 DNA reads TGTGCCAGCAGTCGATTACAGGGATCCTACGAGCAGTACTTC. Its protein product is CASSRLQGSYEQYF.

A remark on this clone: At the DNA level, this CDR3 is encoded by other sequences in the same sample as well. This chain connects TRBV18 to TRBJ2-7, with D maybe TRBD2 (6 bases). CDR1 KGHSH and CDR2 LQKENI come from the germline V gene. V was pared by 6 bases and J by 1 base, with 13 bases between. The CDR3 is made up of 14 amino acids. CDR3 nucleotides: TGTGCCAGCTCTCCAGGGAGGCGATCCTACGAGCAGTACTTC. It encodes CASSPGRRSYEQYF.

The chain couples TRBV7-2 to TRBJ2-1, with 13 bases lining up with TRBD2. The V segment lost 4 bases and the J segment 10 bases; nucleotides outside the gene matches: 4. CDR1 is SGHTA and CDR2 is FQGNSA in the germline V gene. CDR3 length equals 14 residues. The CDR3 loop reads CASSSRLAGGEQFF. The CDR3 DNA follows: TGTGCCAGCAGCTCGAGACTAGCGGGAGGCGAGCAGTTCTTC.

The J gene is TRBJ2-1, the V gene TRBV19, with TRBD1 matching 7 bases. The length of the CDR3 is 11 residues. V shed 8 bases and J 7 bases; nucleotides not matched to a gene: 2. CDR1 and CDR2 (germline): LNHDA, SQIVND (reference sequence). The CDR3 DNA sequence: TGTGCCAGTCACAGGGGTAATGAGCAGTTCTTC. Translating it yields CASHRGNEQFF.

The V call is TRBV5-5, the J call TRBJ2-7; TRBD2 agrees at 9 bases. The length of the CDR3 is 18 residues. Germline CDR1 SGHKS, CDR2 YYEKEE (reference sequence). J gave up 2 bases and V 0 bases, and 12 bases lay outside the gene matches. The DNA of the CDR3 is TGTGCCAGCAGCTTGGACCTAAGAGGGGCGGGAGGGCCCTACGAGCAGTACTTC. Protein: CASSLDLRGAGGPYEQYF.

This clone was counted only a few times. The chain employs TRBV18 and TRBJ1-1; possibly TRBD1 for D (5 bases). Germline V gives CDR1 KGHSH, CDR2 LQKENI. The CDR3 is 15 residues long. V shed 4 bases and J shed 8 bases, with 20 bases lying between them. The CDR3 reads CASSRLTAAPVEAFF. The CDR3 nucleotides read TGTGCCAGCTCACGCTTGACAGCAGCACCAGTCGAAGCTTTCTTT.

This chain uses TRBV7-8 with TRBJ1-1; TRBD1 might be the D (5 bases). CDR1 and CDR2 from the germline V gene are SGHVS and FQNEAQ. With 1 base removed from V and 1 base from J, the gap between germline ends came to 13 bases. This CDR3 is 16 amino acids long. In DNA, the CDR3 is TGTGCCAGCAGCTTAGACACCCCGCAGGGGAACACTGAAGCTTTCTTT. This sequence encodes CASSLDTPQGNTEAFF.

Concerning this clone itself: Other DNA sequences of this sample code for an identical CDR3. V is TRBV18 and J is TRBJ1-1; weak D call: TRBD1 (5 bases). CDR3 length: 14 amino acids. V was cut by 1 base and J by 1 base, with 7 bases left in between. CDR1 is KGHSH and CDR2 is LQKENI in the germline V gene. The CDR3 region is CASSPQGQNTEAFF. The CDR3 bases are TGTGCCAGCTCACCACAGGGGCAGAACACTGAAGCTTTCTTT.

The chain combines TRBV7-9 with TRBJ2-3, with TRBD2 matching 12 bases. Germline trimming cut 3 bases from V and 6 bases from J; bases unmatched to any gene: 1. The germline V gene has CDR1 SEHNR and CDR2 FQNEAQ (reference sequence). The CDR3 sequence is 14 residues long. This CDR3 is CASSFTSGRDTQYF. The CDR3 region has the DNA TGTGCCAGCAGCTTCACTAGCGGGAGGGATACGCAGTATTTT. Variable domain in full (rest from reference TRBV7-9 and TRBJ2-3): DTGVSQNPRHKITKRGQNVTFRCDPISEHNRLYWYRQTLGQGPEFLTYFQNEAQLEKSRLLSDRFSAERPKGSFSTLEIQRTEQGDSAMYLCASSFTSGRDTQYFGPGTRLTVL.

The V and J genes are TRBV19 and TRBJ2-5, with TRBD1 identical over 9 bases. V shed 4 bases, J shed 1 base, and the junction held 7 bases outside the gene matches. Germline CDR1 and CDR2: LNHDA and SQIVND (reference sequence). The CDR3 runs to 16 residues. The CDR3 nucleotides read TGTGCCAGTAGTAAAAGCGGGACAGGGCCCCAAGAGACCCAGTACTTC. Its translation is CASSKSGTGPQETQYF.

As concerns this clone: The same CDR3 arises from other DNA sequences in this sample as well. In nucleotides, the CDR3 is TGTGCCAGCAGCTCCAGAATGAACACTGAAGCTTTCTTT. As protein: CASSSRMNTEAFF. V is TRBV7-2 and J is TRBJ1-1; unclear D gene. This CDR3 is built from 13 residues. Trimming left V 4 bases short and J 0 bases short, with 6 bases between. Per germline, CDR1 SGHTA and CDR2 FQGNSA. Full variable domain (outside the CDR3, taken from reference TRBV7-2 and TRBJ1-1): GAGVSQSPSNKVTEKGKDVELRCDPISGHTALYWYRQSLGQGLEFLIYFQGNSAPDKSGLPSDRFSAERTGGSVSTLTIQRTQQEDSAVYLCASSSRMNTEAFFGQGTRLTVV.

This chain links TRBV18 with TRBJ2-3; D unclear. V gave up 4 bases and J gave up 3 bases, with 5 bases separating them. CDR1 KGHSH and CDR2 LQKENI come from the germline V gene. The CDR3 runs to 12 residues. CDR3 sequence: CASSLSTDTQYF. The DNA of the CDR3 is TGTGCCAGCTCACTCTCTACAGATACGCAGTATTTT.

This rearrangement joins TRBV27 to TRBJ2-1; TRBD1 aligns across 9 bases. Trimming cost V 6 bases and J 6 bases; bases outside gene matches: 9. The germline CDR1 and CDR2 sequences are MNHEY and SMNVEV (reference sequence). The CDR3 runs 15 residues. The CDR3 reads CASSPGQGYANEQFF. The CDR3 bases are TGTGCCAGCAGCCCGGGACAGGGTTATGCCAATGAGCAGTTCTTC.

The J gene is TRBJ1-3, the V gene TRBV29-1; D ambiguous. The CDR3 extends over 11 amino acids. V dropped 2 bases and J dropped 6 bases, with 5 bases sitting between them. CDR1 and CDR2 from the germline V gene are SQVTM and ANQGSEA. CDR3 sequence (DNA): TGCAGCGTTGAATCCCAAAACACCATATATTTT. Protein: CSVESQNTIYF.

V and J are TRBV10-3 and TRBJ2-7; the match to TRBD1 covers 7 bases. The CDR3 covers 14 residues. V trimming: 10 bases; J trimming: 6 bases; junction bases outside the gene matches: 15. Per the germline V gene, CDR1 is ENHRY and CDR2 is SYGVKD. The CDR3 DNA follows: TGTGCCACCGTCGGGGACAGCACTTTCTCCGAGCAGTACTTC. It translates to CATVGDSTFSEQYF.

The CDR3 DNA reads TGTGCCAGCAGCCAAGAACAGGGATATGGAAACACCATATATTTT. Its protein product is CASSQEQGYGNTIYF. This chain links TRBV3-1 (or the pseudogene TRBV3-2) with TRBJ1-3; a weak D match, TRBD1 (6 bases). The CDR3 length is 15 residues. Germline V gene sequence: CDR1 LGHDT, CDR2 YNNKEL (reference sequence). V lost 0 bases and J 3 bases, leaving 9 bases between the germline ends.

The table lists this clone with a few counts. The chain carries TRBV3-1 (or the pseudogene TRBV3-2) and TRBJ1-2; the D gene is possibly TRBD1 (6 bases). The CDR3 has 13 residues. With 2 bases removed from V and 5 bases from J, the gap between germline ends came to 9 bases. Germline CDR1 and CDR2: LGHDT and YNNKEL (reference sequence). CDR3 nucleotides: TGTGCCAGCAGCCAATCCCAGGGGTATGGCTACACCTTC. Protein: CASSQSQGYGYTF.

This chain links TRBV24-1 with TRBJ2-5; no clear D gene. V was pared by 2 bases and J by 1 base, with 10 bases between. CDR1 and CDR2 (germline): KGHDR, SFDVKD. The CDR3 is made up of 15 amino acids. Written as DNA, the CDR3 is TGTGCCACCAGTGATTCTCACAAATTCCAAGAGACCCAGTACTTC. Protein sequence: CATSDSHKFQETQYF.

The genes are TRBV9 and TRBJ2-5; TRBD1 aligns across 7 bases. The germline V gene has CDR1 SGDLS and CDR2 YYNGEE. The CDR3 has 16 residues. The V and J ends lost 4 bases and 4 bases, in that order; junction bases with no gene match: 13. The CDR3: CASSPIEGAMGETQYF. The CDR3 DNA reads TGTGCCAGCAGCCCCATAGAGGGGGCGATGGGAGAGACCCAGTACTTC.